These 27 T cell receptor beta chains were all obtained from the same sample, sequenced in a study of blood T cell repertoires in COVID-19. This table comes from immunoSEQ multiplex PCR, and its TCRdb copy is limited to in-frame clones, with some not included. The sample records around 190,000 clones, about three quarters being singletons. The sample taken for sequencing was peripheral blood. These receptors originate from a woman between 45 and 60 years old with active or convalescent COVID-19.

The chain combines TRBV2 with TRBJ2-1, with no clear D. CDR3 length: 14 amino acids. Germline V CDR1 and CDR2: SNHLY, FYNNEI. V lost 6 bases, J lost 0 bases, and 9 bases lay in between. The CDR3 bases are TGTGCCAGCAGCCTACAGAGCTCCTACAATGAGCAGTTCTTC. This codes for CASSLQSSYNEQFF. The full variable domain, with the rest looked up from reference TRBV2 and TRBJ2-1, is EPEVTQTPSHQVTQMGQEVILRCVPISNHLYFYWYRQILGQKVEFLVSFYNNEISEKSEIFDDQFSVERPDGSNFTLKIRSTKLEDSAMYFCASSLQSSYNEQFFGPGTRLTVL.

V is TRBV7-9 and J is TRBJ2-1; the D gene is possibly TRBD2 (6 bases). CDR1 SEHNR and CDR2 FQNEAQ come from the germline V gene (reference sequence). The CDR3 sequence is 14 residues long. V shed 5 bases and J shed 1 base, with 9 bases lying between them. Here the CDR3 reads CASSASESYNEQFF. The CDR3 DNA is TGTGCCAGCAGCGCTAGCGAGTCCTACAATGAGCAGTTCTTC.

This clone was counted a few times. CDR3 in DNA: TGTGCCAGCAGCTTAAGGCCTTCCTCCTACGAGCAGTACTTC. The encoded protein is CASSLRPSSYEQYF. V is TRBV7-3 and J is TRBJ2-7; D gene uncertain. Germline V gives CDR1 SGHTA, CDR2 FQGTGA. The CDR3 spans 14 residues. Trimming stripped 1 base from V and 0 bases from J, with 7 bases between.

The V gene is TRBV19, the J gene TRBJ2-7; a possible D gene is TRBD2 (6 bases). The CDR3 is made up of 15 amino acids. V was clipped by 6 bases and J by 3 bases, with 18 bases between them. Germline loops: CDR1 LNHDA, CDR2 SQIVND (reference sequence). This CDR3 is CASSTSWGLNYEQYF. The CDR3 DNA reads as TGTGCCAGTAGCACCTCGTGGGGACTTAACTACGAGCAGTACTTC.

This sequence joins TRBV5-1 and TRBJ1-3, with D perhaps TRBD1 (6 bases). Trimming removed 5 bases at V and 3 bases at J, with 12 bases between. This CDR3 region has 14 residues. Germline V gene sequence: CDR1 SGHRS, CDR2 YFSETQ. The CDR3 loop is CASRETGRGNTIYF. CDR3 coding DNA: TGCGCCAGCAGAGAGACAGGACGTGGAAACACCATATATTTT.

CDR3 DNA: TGTGCCAGCAGCTTGCCATACACTGAAGCTTTCTTT. Encoded protein: CASSLPYTEAFF. The chain couples TRBV5-8 to TRBJ1-1, with unresolved D. V shed 1 base and J shed 3 bases, with 4 bases lying between them. From germline, CDR1 is SGHTS and CDR2 YDEGEE. This CDR3 contains 12 residues.

The chain is built from TRBV27 and TRBJ1-5; weak D call: TRBD1 (5 bases). Trimming pared 0 bases from V and 5 bases from J, leaving 11 bases between. The CDR3 length is 15 residues. Germline V gene lookup returns CDR1 MNHEY and CDR2 SMNVEV (reference sequence). CDR3 loop: CASSLSRQNHQPQHF. In DNA form, the CDR3 reads TGTGCCAGCAGTTTATCCCGACAGAACCATCAGCCCCAGCATTTT.

The gene calls are TRBV27 and TRBJ1-1, with a possible D match to TRBD1 (6 bases). From germline, CDR1 is MNHEY and CDR2 SMNVEV (reference sequence). Trimming removed 3 bases from V and 2 bases from J, with 10 bases in between. CDR3 length equals 14 residues. This CDR3 reads CASSFHRANTEAFF. Here the CDR3 DNA reads TGTGCCAGCAGTTTCCACAGGGCAAACACTGAAGCTTTCTTT.

V usage is TRBV5-1 and J usage is TRBJ2-7; D is perhaps TRBD1 (6 bases). The V end lost 1 base, the J end lost 2 bases, and 19 bases lay between the germline ends. Germline CDR1 is SGHRS and CDR2 is YFSETQ. CDR3 length: 17 amino acids. In DNA, the CDR3 is TGCGCCAGCAGCTTGAATCCCGGGACACGCGGAACCTACGAGCAGTACTTC. This codes for CASSLNPGTRGTYEQYF.

The chain recombines TRBV4-2 with TRBJ2-3; 8 bases match TRBD1. CDR3 size: 14 residues. Germline values: CDR1 LGHNA, CDR2 YNFKEQ. J gave up 4 bases and V 1 base, and 1 base lay outside the gene matches. The chain's CDR3 is CASSQAGGADTQYF. Written as DNA, the CDR3 is TGTGCCAGCAGCCAAGCAGGGGGCGCAGATACGCAGTATTTT.

V usage is TRBV7-2 and J usage is TRBJ2-2, with D possibly TRBD1 on 6 matching bases. CDR3 length: 14 amino acids. CDR1 and CDR2 (germline): SGHTA, FQGNSA. Between the trimmed V and J ends, which lost 9 bases and 0 bases, there was a span of 11 bases. Here the CDR3 reads CASPGTPNTGELFF. CDR3 DNA: TGTGCCAGTCCCGGGACACCGAACACCGGGGAGCTGTTTTTT.

The V call is TRBV2, the J call TRBJ2-1, with TRBD2 matching 7 bases. CDR3 size: 13 residues. Germline CDR1 reads SNHLY; CDR2 reads FYNNEI. J was trimmed by 2 bases and V by 11 bases; bases with no gene match: 6. This chain's CDR3 is CAGLEVPYNEQFF. CDR3 sequence (DNA): TGTGCCGGACTAGAAGTCCCCTACAATGAGCAGTTCTTC.

The gene calls are TRBV30 and TRBJ1-6; no definite D call. CDR1 GTSNPN and CDR2 SVGIG come from the germline V gene (reference sequence). This CDR3 is 13 amino acids long. With 2 bases removed from V and 5 bases from J, the gap between germline ends came to 7 bases. The CDR3 reads CAWSLHNNSPLHF. CDR3 DNA: TGTGCCTGGAGTTTGCACAATAATTCACCCCTCCACTTT.

The rearrangement joins TRBV6-5 to TRBJ2-7, with D possibly being TRBD2 (5 bases). The CDR3 runs to 15 residues. The V gene lost 0 bases and the J gene lost 1 base, with 10 bases spanning the gap. The germline gives CDR1 MNHEY, CDR2 SVGAGI. The DNA for the CDR3 is TGTGCCAGCAGTTACTCGGAGGAGAGATCCTACGAGCAGTACTTC. This encodes CASSYSEERSYEQYF.

The CDR3 coding sequence is TGTGCCAGTTATACAGGACAGCCGAACACTGAAGCTTTCTTT. It encodes CASYTGQPNTEAFF. The rearrangement links TRBV19 to TRBJ1-1; D may be TRBD1 (6 bases). This CDR3 spans 14 amino acids. Germline V CDR1 and CDR2: LNHDA, SQIVND (reference sequence). The V and J ends lost 8 bases and 1 base respectively, with 14 bases between them.

In its sample, this clone was seen a few times. The V and J genes are TRBV30 and TRBJ1-1; D is ambiguous. This CDR3 has 12 residues. CDR1 and CDR2 from the germline V gene are GTSNPN and SVGIG (reference sequence). Trimming took 2 bases from V and 6 from J, leaving 10 bases between them. CDR3 sequence reads: CAWSNGRSEAFF. DNA of the CDR3: TGTGCCTGGAGTAATGGGAGATCTGAAGCTTTCTTT.

The chain combines TRBV4-3 with TRBJ2-3; 11 nucleotides align to TRBD2. This CDR3 is built from 18 residues. Germline lookup yields CDR1 LGHNA and CDR2 YSLEER. V dropped 5 bases and J dropped 0; count of bases not matched to a gene: 10. The CDR3 nucleotides are TGCGCCAGCAGCGCCCGACTAGCGGGGACGGCTAGCACAGATACGCAGTATTTT. Translated, it gives CASSARLAGTASTDTQYF.

This clone was picked up a small number of times. The sample contains more than one DNA sequence encoding this CDR3. The chain uses TRBV12-3 or TRBV12-4 and TRBJ1-6, with a weak D call TRBD1 (5 bases). The CDR3 has 13 amino acids. V lost 2 bases to trimming and J lost 7 bases, with 6 bases between them. The CDR3 region is CASSLQGNSPLHF. The CDR3, as DNA: TGTGCCAGCAGTTTACAGGGAAATTCACCCCTCCACTTT.

This clone was seen at least ten times. This sample includes further DNA sequences coding for the same CDR3. The V and J genes are TRBV19 and TRBJ1-2; D possibly corresponds to TRBD1 (5 bases). The germline V gene has CDR1 LNHDA and CDR2 SQIVND (reference sequence). The ends were cut back, 4 bases at V and 0 bases at J, with 15 bases in the middle. The length of the CDR3 is 16 residues. CDR3 in DNA: TGTGCCAGTAGTACCCCGGGGGACCCGGCTAACTATGGCTACACCTTC. Amino acid sequence: CASSTPGDPANYGYTF.

The chain joins TRBV11-2 to TRBJ1-1; D unclear. This CDR3 has 15 residues. The V end lost 4 bases, the J end lost 1 base, and 13 bases lay between the germline ends. Germline CDR1 is SGHAT and CDR2 is FQNNGV. CDR3 sequence reads: CASSSMFMANTEAFF. The CDR3 nucleotides read TGTGCCAGCAGCTCCATGTTTATGGCGAACACTGAAGCTTTCTTT.

The V gene is TRBV18, the J gene TRBJ2-7, with 7 bases lining up with TRBD2. CDR1 and CDR2 (germline): KGHSH, LQKENI. The CDR3 runs 15 residues. The trim removed 1 base at V and 0 bases at J, leaving 3 bases unmatched. The CDR3 DNA reads as TGTGCCAGCTCACCACGGGGGGGTAGCTCCTACGAGCAGTACTTC. Protein product: CASSPRGGSSYEQYF.

The chain recombines TRBV28 with TRBJ1-4; TRBD1 matches at 7 bases. This CDR3 has 15 residues. CDR1 is MDHEN, CDR2 SYDVKM, per germline. After removal of 4 bases from V and 3 bases from J, the junction contained 5 bases not matched to a gene. Here the CDR3 reads CASSSRGTANEKLFF. The DNA of the CDR3 is TGTGCCAGCAGTTCCAGGGGGACAGCTAATGAAAAACTGTTTTTT. The entire variable domain, with the rest obtained from reference TRBV28 and TRBJ1-4, is as follows: DVKVTQSSRYLVKRTGEKVFLECVQDMDHENMFWYRQDPGLGLRLIYFSYDVKMKEKGDIPEGYSVSREKKERFSLILESASTNQTSMYLCASSSRGTANEKLFFGSGTQLSVL.

This chain joins TRBV10-1 and TRBJ2-2; TRBD1 matches at 7 bases. V dropped 3 bases and J dropped 3; count of bases not matched to a gene: 4. This CDR3 comprises 15 residues. In germline, CDR1 is WNHNN, CDR2 SYGVQD (reference sequence). CDR3 coding DNA: TGCGCCAGCAGTGAAGGGCAGGGGGACACCGGGGAGCTGTTTTTT. Its protein is CASSEGQGDTGELFF.

The V gene is TRBV4-3, the J gene TRBJ1-1, with D perhaps TRBD1 (5 bases). Germline V gene data show CDR1 as LGHNA and CDR2 as YSLEER. V dropped 0 bases and J dropped 11 bases, with 16 bases sitting between them. CDR3 length: 14 residues. CDR3 sequence: CASSQEEKGQAAFF. The CDR3 DNA reads TGCGCCAGCAGCCAAGAGGAGAAGGGGCAGGCGGCTTTCTTT.

The genes are TRBV12-5 and TRBJ2-7; 7 positions match TRBD2. CDR1 and CDR2 from the germline V gene are LGHNT and FRNRAP. Trimming at V came to 3 bases and at J to 3 bases, leaving 8 bases not matched to a gene. CDR3 length: 15 residues. The CDR3 loop is CASGFQLAPRYEQYF. CDR3 nucleotides: TGTGCTAGTGGTTTTCAACTAGCGCCTCGCTACGAGCAGTACTTC. The variable domain in full, with the rest retrieved from reference TRBV12-5 and TRBJ2-7, is DARVTQTPRHKVTEMGQEVTMRCQPILGHNTVFWYRQTMMQGLELLAYFRNRAPLDDSGMPKDRFSAEMPDATLATLKIQPSEPRDSAVYFCASGFQLAPRYEQYFGPGTRLTVT.

This clone has more than one count but fewer than ten. The chain employs TRBV7-8 and TRBJ2-7; 14 bases match TRBD2. V gave up 1 base and J gave up 5 bases; unmatched junction bases: 1. The CDR3 spans 15 residues. Germline assignment: CDR1 SGHVS and CDR2 FQNEAQ. For the CDR3, the DNA is TGTGCCAGCAGCTTAGAGGGACTAGCGGGAGACGAGCAGTACTTC. Residues: CASSLEGLAGDEQYF.

As to this clone: Within the sample, other DNA sequences also encode this same CDR3. This rearrangement joins TRBV5-1 to TRBJ2-2; TRBD2 might be the D (5 bases). Trimming removed 0 bases at V and 5 bases at J, with 8 bases between. Germline CDR1 reads SGHRS; CDR2 reads YFSETQ. The CDR3 contains 14 residues. The CDR3: CASSLARGTGELFF. CDR3 bases: TGCGCCAGCAGCTTGGCCCGGGGAACCGGGGAGCTGTTTTTT. The full variable domain, with the rest looked up from reference TRBV5-1 and TRBJ2-2, is KAGVTQTPRYLIKTRGQQVTLSCSPISGHRSVSWYQQTPGQGLQFLFEYFSETQRNKGNFPGRFSGRQFSNSRSEMNVSTLELGDSALYLCASSLARGTGELFFGEGSRLTVL.